One and the same sample provided the 2 T cell receptor beta chains below, sequenced in a study. Treg sorting used a CD4+CD25+CD127-/low gate. TCRdb used MiXCR to reprocess the 5' RACE reads, holding one entry per CDR3 protein. The sample carries about 42,000 distinct CDR3 sequences, around 20% recorded once. The material sequenced was Tregs sorted from blood. The receptors shown here come from a female donor with breast cancer.

The genes are TRBV28 and TRBJ2-2; 7 bases align to TRBD2. The germline V gene has CDR1 MDHEN and CDR2 SYDVKM. There are 15 residues in the CDR3. V dropped 7 bases and J dropped 2; count of bases not matched to a gene: 7. The CDR3 protein is CASMRGLVNTGELFF. DNA of the CDR3: TGTGCCAGCATGCGTGGACTAGTCAACACCGGGGAGCTGTTTTTT. Supplemented by reference TRBV28 and TRBJ2-2, the full variable domain reads DVKVTQSSRYLVKRTGEKVFLECVQDMDHENMFWYRQDPGLGLRLIYFSYDVKMKEKGDIPEGYSVSREKKERFSLILESASTNQTSMYLCASMRGLVNTGELFFGEGSRLTVL.

The genes are TRBV7-8 and TRBJ2-1, with 8 bases identical to TRBD2. CDR3 length equals 15 residues. The trim removed 5 bases at V and 2 bases at J, leaving 5 bases unmatched. Per germline, CDR1 SGHVS and CDR2 FQNEAQ. DNA for the CDR3: TGTGCCAGCAGCGGGGGACTAGTTCCCTACAATGAGCAGTTCTTC. Translated, it gives CASSGGLVPYNEQFF. Variable domain in full (rest from reference TRBV7-8 and TRBJ2-1): GAGVSQSPRYKVAKRGQDVALRCDPISGHVSLFWYQQALGQGPEFLTYFQNEAQLDKSGLPSDRFFAERPEGSVSTLKIQRTQQEDSAVYLCASSGGLVPYNEQFFGPGTRLTVL.